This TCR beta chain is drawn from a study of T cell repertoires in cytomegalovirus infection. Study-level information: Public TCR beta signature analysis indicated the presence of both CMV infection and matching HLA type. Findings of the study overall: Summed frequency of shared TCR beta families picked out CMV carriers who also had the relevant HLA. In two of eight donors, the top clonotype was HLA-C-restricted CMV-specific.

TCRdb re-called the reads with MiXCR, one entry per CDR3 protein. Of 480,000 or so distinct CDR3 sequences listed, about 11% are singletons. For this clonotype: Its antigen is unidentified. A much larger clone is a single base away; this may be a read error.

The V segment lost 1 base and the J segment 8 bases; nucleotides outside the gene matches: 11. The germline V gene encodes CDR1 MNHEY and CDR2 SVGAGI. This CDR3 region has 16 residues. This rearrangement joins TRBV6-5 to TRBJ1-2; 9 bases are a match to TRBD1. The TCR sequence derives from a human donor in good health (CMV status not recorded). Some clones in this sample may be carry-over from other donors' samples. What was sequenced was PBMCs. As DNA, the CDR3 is TGTGCCAGCAGTTACTTGTCCGGGACAGGGACCATGGGCTACACCTTC. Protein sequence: CASSYLSGTGTMGYTF.